This entry lists 25 T cell receptor beta chains sequenced from one sample in a study of Ad26.COV2.S vaccination and SARS-CoV-2 variants. Clones were sequenced by immunoSEQ multiplex PCR, and TCRdb holds only the in-frame ones, with some missing. The sample lists 300,000 to 350,000 clones; 85% were seen once. Regarding treatment: some 20 received Ad26.COV2.S at low or high dose, single or two shots; about 5 received placebo; per-sample allocation not given. Day 63 after the first injection of vaccine or placebo was the sampling time. The source material was peripheral blood, sampled in a trial of Ad26.COV2.S vaccine versus placebo. Receptors were obtained from a person between 18 and 60 years old who received the Ad26.COV2.S COVID-19 vaccine or a placebo.

The J gene is TRBJ2-1, the V gene TRBV7-9, with a tentative D call TRBD2 (6 bases). V gave up 5 bases and J gave up 0 bases, with 11 bases separating them. This CDR3 contains 15 residues. Germline CDR1 SEHNR, CDR2 FQNEAQ (reference sequence). The DNA for the CDR3 is TGTGCCAGCAGCAGCCACGGGAGCTCCTACAATGAGCAGTTCTTC. It translates to CASSSHGSSYNEQFF.

The chain links TRBV27 to TRBJ2-3; the D gene is possibly TRBD2 (5 bases). Per the germline V gene, CDR1 is MNHEY and CDR2 is SMNVEV (reference sequence). V lost 5 bases, J lost 1 base, and 10 bases lay in between. This CDR3 region has 14 residues. The CDR3 sequence: CASSTGSRTDTQYF. In DNA form, the CDR3 reads TGTGCCAGCAGTACGGGGTCCCGCACAGATACGCAGTATTTT.

The chain carries TRBV29-1 and TRBJ2-3; D unresolved. Germline V gene data show CDR1 as SQVTM and CDR2 as ANQGSEA. Trimming pared 6 bases from V and 6 bases from J, leaving 10 bases between. The CDR3 runs 11 residues. The CDR3 sequence is CSVRSQDTQYF. Written as DNA, the CDR3 is TGCAGCGTCCGCAGCCAGGATACGCAGTATTTT.

The chain carries TRBV5-1 and TRBJ2-4; D gene uncertain. The CDR3 length is 14 residues. The V end was cut by 4 bases, the J end by 4 bases, with 12 bases between. Germline lookup yields CDR1 SGHRS and CDR2 YFSETQ. CDR3 in amino acids: CASSLRAEKNIQYF. CDR3 DNA: TGCGCCAGCAGCCTAAGGGCTGAGAAAAACATTCAGTACTTC.

This rearrangement joins TRBV9 to TRBJ1-2, with D uncertain. CDR1 and CDR2 from the germline V gene are SGDLS and YYNGEE. V dropped 0 bases and J dropped 8 bases, with 14 bases sitting between them. CDR3 length: 14 amino acids. In DNA, the CDR3 is TGTGCCAGCAGCGTAGCGGCCCCCGCGGGGGGCTACACCTTC. Translating gives CASSVAAPAGGYTF.

V and J are TRBV24-1 and TRBJ2-1; D gene ambiguous. The CDR3 has 12 amino acids. The V gene lost 5 bases and the J gene lost 8 bases, with 9 bases spanning the gap. Germline V gives CDR1 KGHDR, CDR2 SFDVKD. CDR3 amino acids: CATSGESHEQFF. CDR3 DNA: TGTGCCACCAGTGGGGAATCTCATGAGCAGTTCTTC.

The chain has TRBV4-1 and TRBJ2-5; 13 bases match TRBD2. Germline V gene lookup returns CDR1 MGHRA and CDR2 YSYEKL. The J segment lost 2 bases and the V segment lost 1 base, leaving 1 base of the junction unmatched. The CDR3 is made up of 16 amino acids. For the CDR3, the DNA is TGCGCCAGCAGCCAAGGACTAGCGGGGGGTCAAGAGACCCAGTACTTC. Translated, it gives CASSQGLAGGQETQYF.

The chain recombines TRBV4-2 with TRBJ1-4; D uncertain. This CDR3 region has 14 residues. Deletions cut 0 bases from V and 8 bases from J, with 10 bases between. Germline V gene data show CDR1 as LGHNA and CDR2 as YNFKEQ. CDR3 protein: CASSQDQRGEKLFF. The CDR3 DNA reads TGTGCCAGCAGCCAAGACCAGCGGGGAGAAAAACTGTTTTTT.

This clone was found a few times. The same CDR3 is also encoded by other DNA sequences in this sample. The chain is built from TRBV7-9 and TRBJ1-6; TRBD1 is a possible D gene (5 bases). CDR3 size: 13 residues. The germline CDR1 and CDR2 sequences are SEHNR and FQNEAQ (reference sequence). V was shortened by 2 bases and J by 8 bases, with 7 bases between the two germline ends. The CDR3 region has the DNA TGTGCCAGCAGCTTATTGGGGGATTCACCCCTCCACTTT. Protein sequence: CASSLLGDSPLHF. Together with reference TRBV7-9 and TRBJ1-6, the CDR3 gives the full variable domain: DTGVSQNPRHKITKRGQNVTFRCDPISEHNRLYWYRQTLGQGPEFLTYFQNEAQLEKSRLLSDRFSAERPKGSFSTLEIQRTEQGDSAMYLCASSLLGDSPLHFGNGTRLTVT.

The CDR3 coding sequence is TGTGCCAGCAGGGGGCTCGGTGAGCAGTTCTTC. As protein: CASRGLGEQFF. The V call is TRBV28, the J call TRBJ2-1; TRBD1 is a possible D gene (5 bases). From germline, CDR1 is MDHEN and CDR2 SYDVKM. CDR3 length: 11 residues. V lost 6 bases and J lost 9, with 9 bases in between.

The chain has TRBV19 and TRBJ1-4; D perhaps matches TRBD1 (6 bases). Germline V gives CDR1 LNHDA, CDR2 SQIVND (reference sequence). The V end was cut by 3 bases, the J end by 4 bases, with 12 bases between. This CDR3 is built from 15 residues. The CDR3 coding sequence is TGTGCCAGTAGTATCCCCGGAGGGGGTAATGAAAAACTGTTTTTT. Its protein is CASSIPGGGNEKLFF.

This chain connects TRBV9 to TRBJ2-2, with TRBD2 as a possible D gene (7 bases). There are 17 residues in the CDR3. V lost 0 bases and J lost 1, with 13 bases in between. Per the germline V gene, CDR1 is SGDLS and CDR2 is YYNGEE. CDR3 loop: CASSVVGASGNTGELFF. CDR3 DNA sequence: TGTGCCAGCAGCGTAGTGGGGGCTAGCGGGAACACCGGGGAGCTGTTTTTT.

This chain uses TRBV5-4 with TRBJ2-1; D remains ambiguous. V was pared by 1 base and J by 0 bases, with 8 bases between. The germline gives CDR1 SGHNT, CDR2 YYREEE (reference sequence). This CDR3 comprises 15 residues. The CDR3 nucleotides read TGTGCCAGCAGCTTGATCGCCAGCTCCTACAATGAGCAGTTCTTC. Protein product: CASSLIASSYNEQFF.

The chain is built from TRBV3-1 (or the pseudogene TRBV3-2) and TRBJ2-1, with unresolved D. The germline gives CDR1 LGHDT, CDR2 YNNKEL (reference sequence). This CDR3 comprises 14 residues. V dropped 0 bases and J dropped 5 bases, with 8 bases sitting between them. The CDR3 nucleotides read TGTGCCAGCAGCCAAGAGAGTTGGGACAATGAGCAGTTCTTC. Translated: CASSQESWDNEQFF.

The V and J genes are TRBV9 and TRBJ1-2; D might be TRBD1 (5 bases). The CDR3 loop spans 14 amino acids. With 4 bases removed from V and 8 bases from J, the gap between germline ends came to 18 bases. Germline CDR1 reads SGDLS; CDR2 reads YYNGEE. The CDR3 spells CASSIPSGLGGYTF. The DNA of the CDR3 is TGTGCCAGCAGCATCCCGTCAGGGTTAGGCGGCTACACCTTC. The entire variable domain, with the rest obtained from reference TRBV9 and TRBJ1-2, is as follows: DSGVTQTPKHLITATGQRVTLRCSPRSGDLSVYWYQQSLDQGLQFLIQYYNGEERAKGNILERFSAQQFPDLHSELNLSSLELGDSALYFCASSIPSGLGGYTFGSGTRLTVV.

The V call is TRBV5-1, the J call TRBJ1-1; weak D call: TRBD1 (6 bases). This CDR3 contains 14 residues. V was shortened by 4 bases and J by 0 bases, with 10 bases between the two germline ends. Germline values: CDR1 SGHRS, CDR2 YFSETQ. The CDR3 protein is CASSQQGLNTEAFF. CDR3 nucleotides: TGCGCCAGCAGCCAACAGGGCTTGAACACTGAAGCTTTCTTT.

The chain recombines TRBV7-2 with TRBJ2-2; no clear D. This CDR3 has 15 residues. From germline, CDR1 is SGHTA and CDR2 FQGNSA. The V end lost 1 base, the J end lost 0 bases, and 6 bases lay between the germline ends. Here the CDR3 reads CASSLVPTNTGELFF. In nucleotides, the CDR3 is TGTGCCAGCAGCTTAGTGCCGACGAACACCGGGGAGCTGTTTTTT. The whole variable domain, remainder taken from reference TRBV7-2 and TRBJ2-2, is GAGVSQSPSNKVTEKGKDVELRCDPISGHTALYWYRQSLGQGLEFLIYFQGNSAPDKSGLPSDRFSAERTGGSVSTLTIQRTQQEDSAVYLCASSLVPTNTGELFFGEGSRLTVL.

This chain uses TRBV6-5 with TRBJ2-5; D unclear. CDR1 and CDR2 from the germline V gene are MNHEY and SVGAGI. The CDR3 loop spans 12 amino acids. Trimming left V 6 bases short and J 0 bases short, with 5 bases between. CDR3 DNA: TGTGCCAGCAGAGGCAACCAAGAGACCCAGTACTTC. As protein: CASRGNQETQYF.

The chain employs TRBV4-2 and TRBJ2-1; 7 nucleotides match TRBD1. Trimming cost V 0 bases and J 7 bases; bases outside gene matches: 15. CDR1 is LGHNA and CDR2 is YNFKEQ in the germline V gene. The CDR3 has 18 residues. DNA for the CDR3: TGTGCCAGCAGCCAAGACTTGTCTGACAGGGCGCCTCGGAATGAGCAGTTCTTC. Translation gives CASSQDLSDRAPRNEQFF.

The rearrangement links TRBV5-1 to TRBJ2-7; D uncertain. Trimming cost V 7 bases and J 0 bases, with 14 bases left between them. The CDR3 has 14 amino acids. CDR1 is SGHRS and CDR2 is YFSETQ in the germline V gene. CDR3 amino acids: CASAGSDNSYEQYF. The CDR3 DNA reads as TGCGCCAGCGCCGGGTCTGACAACTCCTACGAGCAGTACTTC.

This clone was seen a single time. The V and J genes are TRBV11-1 and TRBJ2-3; TRBD1 matches 7 bases. The CDR3 covers 13 residues. The ends lost 6 bases at V and 7 bases at J; junction bases unmatched: 7. Germline assignment: CDR1 SGHAT and CDR2 FQDESV (reference sequence). Here the CDR3 reads CASSQTGDNTQYF. CDR3 in DNA: TGTGCCAGCAGTCAAACAGGGGATAATACGCAGTATTTT.

The chain links TRBV3-1 (or the pseudogene TRBV3-2) to TRBJ2-2; D unresolved. Germline assignment: CDR1 LGHDT and CDR2 YNNKEL (reference sequence). The CDR3 contains 17 residues. V lost 0 bases, J lost 7 bases, and 18 bases lay in between. CDR3 residues: CASSQEVLRVGGGELFF. The CDR3 DNA reads as TGTGCCAGCAGCCAAGAAGTACTCCGGGTGGGTGGCGGGGAGCTGTTTTTT.

To note about this clone: One end of the junction does not line up with germline, which may come from a read error. The chain uses TRBV29-1 and TRBJ1-5; TRBD1 matches at 7 bases. Germline CDR1 is SQVTM and CDR2 is ANQGSEA. This CDR3 spans 15 amino acids. The CDR3, as DNA: TGCCGCGTTGGGGGGGCGGCTACAGGGGAGGGTCCCCAGCATTTT. Encoded protein: CRVGGAATGEGPQHF.

This rearrangement joins TRBV5-1 to TRBJ1-1; D is unresolved. CDR3 size: 15 residues. Deletions cut 0 bases from V and 0 bases from J, with 9 bases between. CDR1 and CDR2 from the germline V gene are SGHRS and YFSETQ. Here the CDR3 reads CASSLGRPMNTEAFF. In DNA form, the CDR3 reads TGCGCCAGCAGCTTGGGTCGGCCAATGAACACTGAAGCTTTCTTT. Combining the CDR3 with reference TRBV5-1 and TRBJ1-1 gives the whole variable domain KAGVTQTPRYLIKTRGQQVTLSCSPISGHRSVSWYQQTPGQGLQFLFEYFSETQRNKGNFPGRFSGRQFSNSRSEMNVSTLELGDSALYLCASSLGRPMNTEAFFGQGTRLTVV.

CDR3 amino acids: CASSPFKDSGFTDTQYF. The DNA for the CDR3 is TGTGCCAGCAGTCCCTTCAAGGATAGCGGGTTCACAGATACGCAGTATTTT. This chain links TRBV27 with TRBJ2-3; 7 bases align to TRBD2. CDR3 length equals 17 residues. The trim removed 5 bases at V and 2 bases at J, leaving 13 bases unmatched. Germline V lookup: CDR1 MNHEY, CDR2 SMNVEV (reference sequence).